The rows below give T cell receptor beta chains drawn from one sample of a study of OX40 agonist ivuxolimab in advanced cancers. The protocol was immunoSEQ multiplex PCR, while the TCRdb copy is restricted to in-frame clones and leaves out a portion. The sample records about 76,000 clones, about 85% being singletons. Source: CD4+ or CD8+ T cells sorted from blood, taken in a trial of the OX40 agonist ivuxolimab. The source is an adult with an advanced solid tumor such as melanoma, head and neck, liver or kidney cancer. The CDR3 runs from the conserved cysteine through the conserved F or W. Each record gives: D gene, V gene, clone size, J gene, CDR3 DNA, CDR3 protein. A D gene is named only where the DNA matches it firmly. Clone size is stated in some rows and not others, as once, few, many or a class when expanded.

D gene: .
V gene: TRBV18
clone size: .
J gene: TRBJ1-2
CDR3 DNA: TGTGCCAGCTCACCACCGTCCAGCTATGGCTACACCTTC
CDR3 protein: CASSPPSSYGYTF

D gene: .
V gene: TRBV13
clone size: .
J gene: TRBJ1-2
CDR3 DNA: TGTGCCAGCAGCGTTACCGGGACTGTTGCTGCTAACTATGGCTACACCTTC
CDR3 protein: CASSVTGTVAANYGYTF

D gene: .
V gene: TRBV19
clone size: .
J gene: TRBJ1-2
CDR3 DNA: TGTGCCAGTAGTATACGTAGCGCGTATGGCTACACCTTC
CDR3 protein: CASSIRSAYGYTF

D gene: TRBD1
V gene: TRBV5-1
clone size: .
J gene: TRBJ2-3
CDR3 DNA: TGCGCCAGCAGCACCGGACAGGGCCCAGATACGCAGTATTTT
CDR3 protein: CASSTGQGPDTQYF

D gene: .
V gene: TRBV30
clone size: .
J gene: TRBJ1-2
CDR3 DNA: TGTGCCTGGGCTTCGGGGTGGGGGGACTATGGCTACACCTTC
CDR3 protein: CAWASGWGDYGYTF

D gene: TRBD1
V gene: TRBV19
clone size: .
J gene: TRBJ1-3
CDR3 DNA: TGTGCCAGTAGTATTAAAGGGGGCCACTCTGGAAACACCATATATTTT
CDR3 protein: CASSIKGGHSGNTIYF

D gene: TRBD2
V gene: TRBV27
clone size: .
J gene: TRBJ2-5
CDR3 DNA: TGTGCCAGCAGTTGGCGGGGGGCGCGAGAAGAGACCCAGTACTTC
CDR3 protein: CASSWRGAREETQYF

D gene: TRBD1
V gene: TRBV2
clone size: .
J gene: TRBJ1-3
CDR3 DNA: TGTGCCAGCCTAGCAGGACAGGGGGCTGGAAACACCATATATTTT
CDR3 protein: CASLAGQGAGNTIYF

D gene: .
V gene: TRBV5-5
clone size: .
J gene: TRBJ2-3
CDR3 DNA: TGTGCCAGCAGCTTGGAAACCTCCACAGATACGCAGTATTTT
CDR3 protein: CASSLETSTDTQYF

D gene: .
V gene: TRBV6-1
clone size: .
J gene: TRBJ1-2
CDR3 DNA: TGTGCCAGCATTGAGGGTGGCTACACCTTC
CDR3 protein: CASIEGGYTF

D gene: .
V gene: TRBV9
clone size: once
J gene: TRBJ1-1
CDR3 DNA: TGTGCCAGCAACGAGGGAGCTCAAAGTGAAGCTTTCTTT
CDR3 protein: CASNEGAQSEAFF

D gene: .
V gene: TRBV10-3
clone size: once
J gene: TRBJ1-4
CDR3 DNA: TGTGCCATCAGTGAGGGTGATAATGAAAAACTGTTTTTT
CDR3 protein: CAISEGDNEKLFF

D gene: .
V gene: TRBV7-3
clone size: .
J gene: TRBJ1-2
CDR3 DNA: TGTGCCAGCAGCTTAGGGCCCAGGGATGGCTACACCTTC
CDR3 protein: CASSLGPRDGYTF

D gene: TRBD2
V gene: TRBV28
clone size: .
J gene: TRBJ2-7
CDR3 DNA: TGTGCCAGCAGGGGAGGGCTTAACTCCTACGAGCAGTACTTC
CDR3 protein: CASRGGLNSYEQYF

D gene: TRBD2
V gene: TRBV6-4
clone size: .
J gene: TRBJ2-1
CDR3 DNA: TGTGCCAGCAGTAAGAGACTAGCGGGAGGAGTCAATGAGCAGTTCTTC
CDR3 protein: CASSKRLAGGVNEQFF

D gene: .
V gene: TRBV11-3
clone size: .
J gene: TRBJ2-7
CDR3 DNA: TGTGCCAGCAGACTAGCCGGGGACTCCTACGAGCAGTACTTC
CDR3 protein: CASRLAGDSYEQYF

D gene: TRBD1
V gene: TRBV6-1
clone size: .
J gene: TRBJ1-2
CDR3 DNA: TGTGCCAGCAGTTCCGGGACAGGGGTCTGCACCTTC
CDR3 protein: CASSSGTGVCTF

D gene: .
V gene: TRBV6-5
clone size: .
J gene: TRBJ1-2
CDR3 DNA: TGTGCCAGCAGTTACTCTGGGGTGGGTAACTATGGCTACACCTTC
CDR3 protein: CASSYSGVGNYGYTF

D gene: TRBD1
V gene: TRBV11-3
clone size: .
J gene: TRBJ2-7
CDR3 DNA: TGTGCCAGCAGCTTAGTGGGCAGGGGGTCCTACGAGCAGTACTTC
CDR3 protein: CASSLVGRGSYEQYF

D gene: TRBD2
V gene: TRBV11-3
clone size: .
J gene: TRBJ2-1
CDR3 DNA: TGTGCCAGCAGCGCGGGAGGGTGGAACAATGAGCAGTTCTTC
CDR3 protein: CASSAGGWNNEQFF

D gene: TRBD1
V gene: TRBV5-1
clone size: .
J gene: TRBJ1-2
CDR3 DNA: TGCGCCAGCAGCCAAACAGGGGGACGTAATGGCTACACCTTC
CDR3 protein: CASSQTGGRNGYTF

D gene: TRBD2
V gene: TRBV4-1
clone size: .
J gene: TRBJ2-7
CDR3 DNA: TGCGCCAGCAGCCCCACCGGACTAGCGGGAGTTTACGAGCAGTACTTC
CDR3 protein: CASSPTGLAGVYEQYF

D gene: .
V gene: TRBV7-8
clone size: .
J gene: TRBJ2-1
CDR3 DNA: TGTGCCAGCAGGTTATACAACGCCAATGAGCAGTTCTTC
CDR3 protein: CASRLYNANEQFF

D gene: TRBD1
V gene: TRBV9
clone size: .
J gene: TRBJ1-1
CDR3 DNA: TGTGCCAGCAGCTCCCAGACAGGGGGCACTGAAGCTTTCTTT
CDR3 protein: CASSSQTGGTEAFF

D gene: TRBD1
V gene: TRBV5-6
clone size: .
J gene: TRBJ1-2
CDR3 DNA: TGTGCCAGCAGCTTGGTGGCAGGGGGCAAGTTCGGCTACACCTTC
CDR3 protein: CASSLVAGGKFGYTF

D gene: TRBD1
V gene: TRBV28
clone size: .
J gene: TRBJ1-5
CDR3 DNA: TGTGCCAGCAGTACCTACGACAGGGCAAACCAGCCCCAGCATTTT
CDR3 protein: CASSTYDRANQPQHF

D gene: .
V gene: TRBV6-5
clone size: once
J gene: TRBJ1-1
CDR3 DNA: TGTGCCAGCAGCCCTCAGGCAATAACCTTGGGGGCTTTCTTT
CDR3 protein: CASSPQAITLGAFF

D gene: .
V gene: TRBV11-1
clone size: .
J gene: TRBJ2-1
CDR3 DNA: TGTGCCAGCAGCTTAGTGACCCCAGGGCTAGCATCGTCGAATGAGCAGTTCTTC
CDR3 protein: CASSLVTPGLASSNEQFF

D gene: .
V gene: TRBV7-2
clone size: .
J gene: TRBJ2-7
CDR3 DNA: TGTGCCAGCAGCTTAGGGGGGCGGACTTCCCTCTTC
CDR3 protein: CASSLGGRTSLF

D gene: TRBD2
V gene: TRBV11-3
clone size: .
J gene: TRBJ2-3
CDR3 DNA: TGTGCCAGCAGCGGGGGACTAGCGGGGACCACAGATACGCAGTATTTT
CDR3 protein: CASSGGLAGTTDTQYF

D gene: TRBD2
V gene: TRBV11-2
clone size: .
J gene: TRBJ2-3
CDR3 DNA: TGTGCCAGCAGTCCCTTGCGGGGGGCCGTCACAGATACGCAGTATTTT
CDR3 protein: CASSPLRGAVTDTQYF

D gene: TRBD1
V gene: TRBV7-2
clone size: .
J gene: TRBJ1-3
CDR3 DNA: TGTGCCAGCAGCTCGAGGACAGGCCTCTGGGACACCATATATTTT
CDR3 protein: CASSSRTGLWDTIYF

D gene: .
V gene: TRBV28
clone size: .
J gene: TRBJ1-2
CDR3 DNA: TGTGCCAGCAGTTCCCTCGGCCCTGATATCCCCTATGGCTACACCTTC
CDR3 protein: CASSSLGPDIPYGYTF